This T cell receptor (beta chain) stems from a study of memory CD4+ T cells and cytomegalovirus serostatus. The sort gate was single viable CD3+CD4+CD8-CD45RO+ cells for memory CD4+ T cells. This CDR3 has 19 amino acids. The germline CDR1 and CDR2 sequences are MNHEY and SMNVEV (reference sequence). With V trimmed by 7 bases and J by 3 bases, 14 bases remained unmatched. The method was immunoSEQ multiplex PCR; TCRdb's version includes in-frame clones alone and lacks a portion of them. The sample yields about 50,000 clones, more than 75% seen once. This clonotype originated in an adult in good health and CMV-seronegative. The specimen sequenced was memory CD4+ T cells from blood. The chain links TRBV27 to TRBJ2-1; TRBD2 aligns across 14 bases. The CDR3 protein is CASTLFGTSGGPYYNEQFF. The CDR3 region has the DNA TGTGCCAGCACCCTATTCGGGACTAGCGGGGGCCCTTACTACAATGAGCAGTTCTTC.